Listed below are T cell receptor beta chains from one sample, sequenced in a study of shared clonotypes between healthy human individuals. This table comes from immunoSEQ multiplex PCR, and its TCRdb copy is limited to in-frame clones, with some not included. The data hold 740,000 or so clones, with roughly 72% observed a single time. Source material: memory CD4+ T cells sorted from blood. These receptors were obtained from a woman in her 30s in good health. The CDR3 runs from the conserved cysteine through the conserved F or W. A D gene is named only where the DNA matches it firmly. Some rows have no size entry. The others give once, few or many, or a class for an expanded clone.

d_call,clone_size,v_call,j_call,cdr3_nt,cdr3_aa
NA,NA,TRBV28,TRBJ2-7,TGTGCCAGCAAAGGGGGAGGGCCACGCGAGCAGTACTTC,CASKGGGPREQYF
TRBD2,NA,TRBV10-1,TRBJ2-1,TGCGCCACCTCTAGCGGGAGGTTCAATGAGCAGTTCTTC,CATSSGRFNEQFF
NA,NA,TRBV28,TRBJ2-7,TGTGCCAGCAGGCTGACAGATAGCTCCTACGAGCAGTACTTC,CASRLTDSSYEQYF
NA,few,TRBV4-2,TRBJ1-1,TGTGCCAGCAGCCATAACTGGAACACTGAAGCTTTCTTT,CASSHNWNTEAFF
TRBD1,NA,TRBV9,TRBJ1-4,TGTGCCAGCAGCGTGCACAGGGGAATGGGTGAAAAACTGTTTTTT,CASSVHRGMGEKLFF
TRBD2,few,TRBV10-2,TRBJ2-7,TGCGCCAGCAGCTACTTGCTAGCGGGAGGGGGAGAGCAGTACTTC,CASSYLLAGGGEQYF
NA,NA,TRBV28,TRBJ1-5,TGTGCCAGCAGCCCTTTCGGGGGGCGCAGGAGCAATCAGCCCCAGCATTTT,CASSPFGGRRSNQPQHF
TRBD2,NA,TRBV6-4,TRBJ2-7,TGTGCCAGCAGTGACATCCCCCGAGGAGCGGGGGCCTACGAGCAGTACTTC,CASSDIPRGAGAYEQYF
TRBD1,NA,TRBV6-1,TRBJ2-2,TGTGCCAGCAGCTCCGGGACAGGTACCACCGGGGAGCTGTTTTTT,CASSSGTGTTGELFF
TRBD2,NA,TRBV27,TRBJ2-2,TGTGCCAGCAGTTTACAGCGGGATGTCACCGGGGAGCTGTTTTTT,CASSLQRDVTGELFF
NA,NA,TRBV27,TRBJ2-7,TGTGCCAGCGGAGGGCAGGGGCACGAGCAGTACTTC,CASGGQGHEQYF
NA,NA,TRBV19,TRBJ2-3,TGTGCCAGTAGTACCTACCGGGACCCCGACACAGATACGCAGTATTTT,CASSTYRDPDTDTQYF
TRBD1,NA,TRBV28,TRBJ1-5,TGTGCCAGCTGCAGGGGGGGTGGCAATCAGCCCCAGCATTTT,CASCRGGGNQPQHF
NA,NA,TRBV6-1,TRBJ1-5,TGTGCCAGCAGTGAACAGACAGGAGCTCAGCCCCAGCATTTT,CASSEQTGAQPQHF
NA,NA,TRBV9,TRBJ2-1,TGTGCCAGCAGCGTAACCGGGAACAATGAGCAGTTCTTC,CASSVTGNNEQFF
NA,NA,TRBV7-9,TRBJ2-3,TGTGCCAGCAGCCGAGGACCCCCTCCAGATACGCAGTATTTT,CASSRGPPPDTQYF
NA,NA,TRBV10-3,TRBJ1-1,TGTGCCATCAGTGAATCGGGGAACACTGAAGCTTTCTTT,CAISESGNTEAFF